Following are 32 T cell receptor beta chains from one sample sequenced in a study of blood T cell repertoires in COVID-19. The data were produced by immunoSEQ multiplex PCR, yet TCRdb's version contains in-frame clones alone and is incomplete. The data show over 50,000 clones, about 85% seen once. The sequencing input was peripheral blood. The receptors originated from a human donor in a cohort sampled during active COVID-19.

This clone was detected a few times. This chain connects TRBV5-6 to TRBJ2-7; D gene uncertain. CDR3 length: 14 residues. Germline CDR1 SGHDT, CDR2 YYEEEE. V lost 0 bases and J lost 3, with 10 bases in between. The CDR3 nucleotides read TGTGCCAGCAGCTTGGCCTGGCGGAGCTACGAGCAGTACTTC. Translated, it gives CASSLAWRSYEQYF. Full variable domain (outside the CDR3, taken from reference TRBV5-6 and TRBJ2-7): DAGVTQSPTHLIKTRGQQVTLRCSPKSGHDTVSWYQQALGQGPQFIFQYYEEEERQRGNFPDRFSGHQFPNYSSELNVNALLLGDSALYLCASSLAWRSYEQYFGPGTRLTVT.

In this sample, this clone turned up a few times. This chain uses TRBV18 with TRBJ1-1, with 7 bases lining up with TRBD1. The CDR3 runs 15 residues. Germline loops: CDR1 KGHSH, CDR2 LQKENI. The J segment lost 4 bases and the V segment lost 1 base, leaving 6 bases of the junction unmatched. DNA of the CDR3: TGTGCCAGCTCACCACGCCAGGGGGACGTCACTGAAGCTTTCTTT. Translating it yields CASSPRQGDVTEAFF.

This sequence joins TRBV7-2 and TRBJ2-7; 7 nucleotides line up with TRBD2. Germline assignment: CDR1 SGHTA and CDR2 FQGNSA. The CDR3 runs to 16 residues. The V gene end was trimmed by 1 base and the J gene end by 2 bases; junction bases not matched to a gene: 8. CDR3 nucleotide sequence: TGTGCCAGCAGCTTAGAACTGGCGGGAGTTGCCTACGAGCAGTACTTC. Protein product: CASSLELAGVAYEQYF.

The rearrangement uses TRBV21-1 and TRBJ2-1; the table's D call TRBD2 went unverified against the DNA. TRBV21-1 is classified as a pseudogene. The CDR3 is 19 amino acids. CDR3 DNA: TGTGCCAGCCAAGGGCCTAAAAACCGGCGGACTAGCGGGAGAAATGAGCAGTTCTTC. Translating gives CASQGPKNRRTSGRNEQFF.

CDR3 sequence reads: CASRFAGGGASYNEQFF. CDR3 sequence (DNA): TGTGCCAGCCGATTCGCGGGGGGTGGGGCCTCCTACAATGAGCAGTTCTTC. The chain recombines TRBV27 with TRBJ2-1; TRBD2 matches at 8 bases. V shed 8 bases, J shed 0 bases, and the junction held 12 bases outside the gene matches. The CDR3 length is 17 residues. CDR1 is MNHEY, CDR2 SMNVEV, per germline (reference sequence).

The rearrangement links TRBV7-9 to TRBJ1-2; tentatively, D is TRBD1 (5 bases). Between the trimmed V and J ends, which lost 0 bases and 4 bases, there was a span of 9 bases. Germline V gene sequence: CDR1 SEHNR, CDR2 FQNEAQ (reference sequence). CDR3 size: 14 residues. CDR3 nucleotides: TGTGCCAGCAGCTTAGCAGGGGTGGTCTATGGCTACACCTTC. Translated: CASSLAGVVYGYTF.

The V call is TRBV30, the J call TRBJ1-1; D might be TRBD1 (5 bases). Trimming cost V 2 bases and J 1 base, with 8 bases left between them. The CDR3 is 13 residues long. Germline V lookup: CDR1 GTSNPN, CDR2 SVGIG (reference sequence). As DNA, the CDR3 is TGTGCCTGGAGTCCGACAGCGAACACTGAAGCTTTCTTT. It codes for CAWSPTANTEAFF.

This chain uses TRBV4-1 with TRBJ2-5; 10 nucleotides line up with TRBD2. Germline V gene lookup returns CDR1 MGHRA and CDR2 YSYEKL. Unmatched junction bases numbered 24, after V lost 1 base and J lost 10 bases. The CDR3 extends over 20 amino acids. The CDR3 loop is CASSQGSLRAIAGGRRDQYF. CDR3 nucleotide sequence: TGCGCCAGCAGCCAAGGGTCCCTTCGCGCTATAGCGGGAGGCCGAAGAGACCAGTACTTC.

J is TRBJ2-6 and V is TRBV10-3, with D perhaps TRBD1 (5 bases). The germline V gene encodes CDR1 ENHRY and CDR2 SYGVKD. The CDR3 covers 15 residues. With 4 bases removed from V and 1 base from J, the gap between germline ends came to 8 bases. CDR3 bases: TGTGCCATCAGTGGGACAACTTCTGGGGCCAACGTCCTGACTTTC. Protein product: CAISGTTSGANVLTF.

V and J are TRBV7-8 and TRBJ2-7; 13 bases fit TRBD2. The length of the CDR3 is 15 residues. The J segment lost 2 bases and the V segment lost 3 bases, leaving 1 base of the junction unmatched. Looked up from germline, CDR1 is SGHVS and CDR2 is FQNEAQ. The CDR3 DNA is TGTGCCAGCAGCTTTGGACTAGCGGGAGCCTACGAGCAGTACTTC. It translates to CASSFGLAGAYEQYF.

The chain recombines TRBV5-1 with TRBJ2-7, with 9 nucleotides matching TRBD2. With 0 bases clipped from V and 1 base from J, the junction kept 2 bases outside the gene matches. The CDR3 has 15 residues. CDR1 and CDR2 from the germline V gene are SGHRS and YFSETQ. The CDR3 loop is CASSLVLAGSYEQYF. The CDR3 region has the DNA TGCGCCAGCAGCTTGGTTCTAGCGGGATCCTACGAGCAGTACTTC. The variable domain in full, completed from reference TRBV5-1 and TRBJ2-7, reads KAGVTQTPRYLIKTRGQQVTLSCSPISGHRSVSWYQQTPGQGLQFLFEYFSETQRNKGNFPGRFSGRQFSNSRSEMNVSTLELGDSALYLCASSLVLAGSYEQYFGPGTRLTVT.

The count of this clone is one. The gene calls are TRBV10-1 and TRBJ2-1, with TRBD2 matching 7 bases. V lost 5 bases, J lost 6 bases, and 7 bases stayed unmatched. Germline CDR1 is WNHNN and CDR2 is SYGVQD (reference sequence). The CDR3 consists of 14 residues. The chain's CDR3 is CASSKSRESNEQFF. The CDR3 DNA reads as TGCGCCAGCAGTAAATCGCGGGAGAGCAATGAGCAGTTCTTC.

The rearrangement links TRBV7-9 to TRBJ1-2, with 10 positions matching TRBD1. Germline values: CDR1 SEHNR, CDR2 FQNEAQ (reference sequence). The CDR3 is 15 residues long. The junction had 8 bases not matched to a gene; V was cut back by 2 bases and J by 8 bases. CDR3 nucleotide sequence: TGTGCCAGCAGCTTATACGACAGGGGGCGCGTCGGCTACACCTTC. This translates into CASSLYDRGRVGYTF.

The V gene is TRBV5-8, the J gene TRBJ1-5; TRBD1 is a possible D gene (6 bases). Germline assignment: CDR1 SGHTS and CDR2 YDEGEE. The CDR3 is 17 amino acids. V shed 1 base and J shed 5 bases, with 19 bases lying between them. CDR3 sequence: CASSLRVWGRGYQPQHF. The CDR3 coding sequence is TGTGCCAGCAGCTTGCGGGTATGGGGCAGGGGATATCAGCCCCAGCATTTT.

The rearrangement links TRBV7-6 to TRBJ2-1; tentatively, D is TRBD2 (5 bases). Germline V CDR1 and CDR2: SGHVS, FNYEAQ. The CDR3 is made up of 15 amino acids. V dropped 1 base and J dropped 4 bases, with 11 bases sitting between them. The DNA for the CDR3 is TGTGCCAGCAGCTTAGGGTCTAGCCTTTACAATGAGCAGTTCTTC. This encodes CASSLGSSLYNEQFF. The full variable domain, its missing parts supplied by reference TRBV7-6 and TRBJ2-1, is GAGVSQSPRYKVTKRGQDVALRCDPISGHVSLYWYRQALGQGPEFLTYFNYEAQQDKSGLPNDRFSAERPEGSISTLTIQRTEQRDSAMYRCASSLGSSLYNEQFFGPGTRLTVL.

The chain combines TRBV7-7 with TRBJ2-5; TRBD1 might be the D (7 bases). Trimming pared 1 base from V and 5 bases from J, leaving 14 bases between. CDR1 and CDR2 (germline): SSHAT, FNYEAQ (reference sequence). The CDR3 length is 15 residues. The CDR3 loop is CASSLVAGGGETQYF. The CDR3 DNA reads TGTGCCAGCAGCTTAGTGGCAGGGGGAGGCGAGACCCAGTACTTC.

V usage is TRBV27 and J usage is TRBJ1-2; 9 positions match TRBD1. The junction had 18 bases not matched to a gene; V was cut back by 5 bases and J by 5 bases. CDR3 length equals 18 residues. The germline V gene has CDR1 MNHEY and CDR2 SMNVEV (reference sequence). The DNA of the CDR3 is TGTGCCAGCAGTCCCTTGAAGGGACAGGGAAGTTTTCTGTATGGCTACACCTTC. It translates to CASSPLKGQGSFLYGYTF.

The chain uses TRBV7-7 and TRBJ2-1; TRBD2 matches at 8 bases. CDR3 length: 18 amino acids. Losses at the gene ends were 1 base for V and 2 bases for J; bases not matched to a gene: 10. Germline lookup yields CDR1 SSHAT and CDR2 FNYEAQ (reference sequence). CDR3 region: CASSLGPAAGGTYNEQFF. In nucleotides, the CDR3 is TGTGCCAGCAGCTTAGGGCCGGCGGCGGGGGGTACCTACAATGAGCAGTTCTTC.

The V call is TRBV11-2, the J call TRBJ2-7, with 12 bases fitting TRBD2. After removal of 2 bases from V and 4 bases from J, the junction contained 6 bases not matched to a gene. The CDR3 length is 16 residues. Germline lookup yields CDR1 SGHAT and CDR2 FQNNGV. CDR3 protein: CASSLTTSGGPYEQYF. DNA of the CDR3: TGTGCCAGCAGCTTAACGACTAGCGGGGGACCTTACGAGCAGTACTTC. The full variable domain, in which reference TRBV11-2 and TRBJ2-7 provide the parts outside the CDR3, is EAGVAQSPRYKIIEKRQSVAFWCNPISGHATLYWYQQILGQGPKLLIQFQNNGVVDDSQLPKDRFSAERLKGVDSTLKIQPAKLEDSAVYLCASSLTTSGGPYEQYFGPGTRLTVT.

V gene TRBV2 combines with J gene TRBJ2-7, with D maybe TRBD2 (6 bases). This CDR3 region has 12 residues. Germline CDR1 reads SNHLY; CDR2 reads FYNNEI. Trimming took off 4 bases at V and 3 bases at J, with 7 bases between the two ends. In DNA, the CDR3 is TGTGCCAGCAGTGCCGGGAGCTACGAGCAGTACTTC. This translates into CASSAGSYEQYF.

V usage is TRBV28 and J usage is TRBJ2-2; D not resolved. With 4 bases removed from V and 2 bases from J, the gap between germline ends came to 14 bases. The CDR3 is 16 amino acids. The V gene's germline CDR1 is MDHEN and CDR2 SYDVKM. The chain's CDR3 is CASSSSQLPNTGELFF. In DNA, the CDR3 is TGTGCCAGCAGTTCATCACAGCTGCCAAACACCGGGGAGCTGTTTTTT.

This chain uses TRBV29-1 with TRBJ2-1, with 7 nucleotides matching TRBD1. The CDR3 spans 14 residues. The V and J ends lost 2 bases and 0 bases, in that order; junction bases with no gene match: 1. Germline values: CDR1 SQVTM, CDR2 ANQGSEA. The CDR3 here is CSVERDSSYNEQFF. For the CDR3, the DNA is TGCAGCGTTGAAAGGGACAGCTCCTACAATGAGCAGTTCTTC.

The chain uses TRBV6-5 and TRBJ2-5; TRBD1 might be the D (6 bases). The V gene's germline CDR1 is MNHEY and CDR2 SVGAGI. V gave up 6 bases and J gave up 5 bases, with 16 bases separating them. The CDR3 runs 14 residues. The CDR3 is CASRHYVRGETQYF. The DNA for the CDR3 is TGTGCCAGCAGACACTATGTAAGGGGGGAGACCCAGTACTTC.

The CDR3 sequence: CASSVEAGGTDTQYF. Written as DNA, the CDR3 is TGTGCCAGCAGCGTAGAGGCGGGAGGGACAGATACGCAGTATTTT. The chain has TRBV9 and TRBJ2-3; 9 bases are a match to TRBD2. CDR1 and CDR2 from the germline V gene are SGDLS and YYNGEE. With V trimmed by 0 bases and J by 3 bases, 2 bases remained unmatched. The CDR3 totals 15 residues. The variable domain in full, completed from reference TRBV9 and TRBJ2-3, reads DSGVTQTPKHLITATGQRVTLRCSPRSGDLSVYWYQQSLDQGLQFLIQYYNGEERAKGNILERFSAQQFPDLHSELNLSSLELGDSALYFCASSVEAGGTDTQYFGPGTRLTVL.

In this sample, this clone turned up once. The V and J genes are TRBV6-1 and TRBJ1-3; 9 nucleotides align to TRBD1. Trimming cost V 4 bases and J 0 bases; bases outside gene matches: 7. This CDR3 comprises 17 residues. Germline assignment: CDR1 MNHNS and CDR2 SASEGT. The CDR3 DNA follows: TGTGCCAGCAGTGCCGGGACAGGGCCGAGCTCTGGAAACACCATATATTTT. As protein: CASSAGTGPSSGNTIYF.

This chain joins TRBV6-5 and TRBJ2-7, with 11 bases matching TRBD1. Germline V gene data show CDR1 as MNHEY and CDR2 as SVGAGI. CDR3 length: 15 amino acids. The J segment lost 4 bases and the V segment lost 5 bases, leaving 7 bases of the junction unmatched. The CDR3 DNA reads as TGTGCCAGCAGTCCGGCAGGACAGGGGGCATACGAGCAGTACTTC. Its translation: CASSPAGQGAYEQYF.

The V call is TRBV2, the J call TRBJ2-1; 12 nucleotides align to TRBD2. Unmatched junction bases numbered 9, after V lost 2 bases and J lost 7 bases. This CDR3 has 17 amino acids. Germline CDR1 and CDR2: SNHLY and FYNNEI. This CDR3 reads CASSEMTSGSGNNEQFF. CDR3 in DNA: TGTGCCAGCAGTGAAATGACTAGCGGGAGTGGGAATAATGAGCAGTTCTTC.

V is TRBV6-5 and J is TRBJ1-3, with TRBD1 as a possible D gene (6 bases). The CDR3 consists of 14 residues. Trimming pared 6 bases from V and 3 bases from J, leaving 12 bases between. Germline V lookup: CDR1 MNHEY, CDR2 SVGAGI. CDR3 nucleotide sequence: TGTGCCAGCAGGGACAGTTTTGGTGGAAACACCATATATTTT. Amino acid sequence: CASRDSFGGNTIYF.

The chain combines TRBV20-1 with TRBJ2-7, with a tentative D call TRBD1 (6 bases). Germline CDR1 and CDR2: DFQATT and SNEGSKA (reference sequence). This CDR3 comprises 10 residues. The V and J ends lost 3 bases and 10 bases respectively, with 10 bases between them. The CDR3 DNA reads TGCAGTGCTAGCAGGGGTAAACAGTACTTC. Protein: CSASRGKQYF.

The chain uses TRBV7-8 and TRBJ2-3, with 8 positions matching TRBD1. Germline V lookup: CDR1 SGHVS, CDR2 FQNEAQ. The V gene end was trimmed by 5 bases and the J gene end by 7 bases; junction bases not matched to a gene: 11. This CDR3 is 15 amino acids long. CDR3 in DNA: TGTGCCAGCAGCAGTCCGGGACAGGCTGATTATACGCAGTATTTT. Amino acids: CASSSPGQADYTQYF. The full variable domain, with the rest looked up from reference TRBV7-8 and TRBJ2-3, is GAGVSQSPRYKVAKRGQDVALRCDPISGHVSLFWYQQALGQGPEFLTYFQNEAQLDKSGLPSDRFFAERPEGSVSTLKIQRTQQEDSAVYLCASSSPGQADYTQYFGPGTRLTVL.

CDR3 protein: CASSLDRATSGIYEQYF. The CDR3 DNA follows: TGTGCCAGCAGCTTAGATCGGGCGACTAGCGGGATCTACGAGCAGTACTTC. This chain joins TRBV11-2 and TRBJ2-7; 11 nucleotides line up with TRBD2. The CDR3 is 17 amino acids. Germline-derived CDR1 and CDR2 are SGHAT and FQNNGV. Trimming removed 0 bases from V and 3 bases from J; junction bases left unmatched: 7.

The chain has TRBV6-5 and TRBJ2-5, with D possibly being TRBD2 (6 bases). This CDR3 has 14 residues. Deletions cut 7 bases from V and 5 bases from J, with 17 bases between. Germline V lookup: CDR1 MNHEY, CDR2 SVGAGI. The DNA for the CDR3 is TGTGCCAGCATTACTACCGGGACTGGGGAGACCCAGTACTTC. Encoded protein: CASITTGTGETQYF.